These T cell receptor beta chains were read from a single sample in a study of long-term antiretroviral therapy in people with HIV. Libraries were prepared by immunoSEQ multiplex PCR; TCRdb keeps only in-frame clonotypes and omits some of them. This sample has roughly 20,000 clones, with roughly 85% found just once. The material was unsorted PBMCs, obtained 4.1 years after starting antiretroviral therapy. These receptors were collected from a woman aged 40 to 50 with HIV. Both conserved end residues are part of each CDR3. Fields, in order: clone size, CDR3 length, V gene, D gene, J gene, CDR3 DNA, CDR3 protein. D genes are given only for firm matches. Rows may omit the clone size; those that give it use once, few, many or a size class.

abundance: NA
len: 13
v_gene: TRBV12-5
d_gene: NA
j_gene: TRBJ1-1
CDR3nt: TGTGCTAGTGGTTGGGGCCTGAACACTGAAGCTTTCTTT
CDR3aa: CASGWGLNTEAFF

abundance: once
len: 12
v_gene: TRBV7-8
d_gene: NA
j_gene: TRBJ1-5
CDR3nt: TGTGCCAGCAGCCCCCCGAATCAGCCCCAGCATTTT
CDR3aa: CASSPPNQPQHF

abundance: NA
len: 15
v_gene: TRBV10-3
d_gene: TRBD2
j_gene: TRBJ2-2
CDR3nt: TGTGCCATCAGTCTCGGGACTAGCGGGTCCGGGGAGCTGTTTTTT
CDR3aa: CAISLGTSGSGELFF

abundance: NA
len: 15
v_gene: TRBV12-5
d_gene: TRBD1
j_gene: TRBJ1-5
CDR3nt: TGTGCTAGTGGTTTGGGAACAGGGGGCTATCAGCCCCAGCATTTT
CDR3aa: CASGLGTGGYQPQHF

abundance: once
len: 15
v_gene: TRBV7-2
d_gene: NA
j_gene: TRBJ2-1
CDR3nt: TGTGCCAGCAGCTTGGAGCGGCGCTCCTACAATGAGCAGTTCTTC
CDR3aa: CASSLERRSYNEQFF

abundance: NA
len: 15
v_gene: TRBV5-1
d_gene: NA
j_gene: TRBJ1-1
CDR3nt: TGCGCCAGCAGCTTGGTCGGTCAGGTGAACACTGAAGCTTTCTTT
CDR3aa: CASSLVGQVNTEAFF

abundance: NA
len: 16
v_gene: TRBV2
d_gene: NA
j_gene: TRBJ1-4
CDR3nt: TGTGCCAGCAGTGGGAAGTCGGGGGGCCGGAATGAAAAACTGTTTTTT
CDR3aa: CASSGKSGGRNEKLFF

abundance: NA
len: 13
v_gene: TRBV23-1
d_gene: NA
j_gene: TRBJ2-7
CDR3nt: TGCGCCAGCAGTCAAGCAGGGCACCACGAGCAGTACTTC
CDR3aa: CASSQAGHHEQYF

abundance: NA
len: 16
v_gene: TRBV19
d_gene: TRBD1
j_gene: TRBJ1-4
CDR3nt: TGTGCCAGTAGTTCGGGACAGGGAGGAGCTAATGAAAAACTGTTTTTT
CDR3aa: CASSSGQGGANEKLFF

abundance: NA
len: 12
v_gene: TRBV11-2
d_gene: NA
j_gene: TRBJ2-5
CDR3nt: TGTGCCAGCAGCTTAGACCAAGAGACCCAGTACTTC
CDR3aa: CASSLDQETQYF

abundance: NA
len: 13
v_gene: TRBV4-3
d_gene: TRBD1
j_gene: TRBJ2-7
CDR3nt: TGCGCCAGCAGCCAAGGGACAGGTCGGGAGCAGTACTTC
CDR3aa: CASSQGTGREQYF

abundance: NA
len: 14
v_gene: TRBV4-2
d_gene: NA
j_gene: TRBJ2-3
CDR3nt: TGTGCCAGCAGCCAAGGGCGGAACACAGATACGCAGTATTTT
CDR3aa: CASSQGRNTDTQYF

abundance: NA
len: 12
v_gene: TRBV19
d_gene: NA
j_gene: TRBJ1-1
CDR3nt: TGTGCCAGTAGTAACCCGGACAGTGAAGCTTTCTTT
CDR3aa: CASSNPDSEAFF

abundance: NA
len: 15
v_gene: TRBV10-3
d_gene: NA
j_gene: TRBJ1-1
CDR3nt: TGTGCCATCAGTGAGTCAGCAGAGATGAACACTGAAGCTTTCTTT
CDR3aa: CAISESAEMNTEAFF

abundance: NA
len: 15
v_gene: TRBV6-5
d_gene: NA
j_gene: TRBJ2-2
CDR3nt: TGTGCCAGCAGAAACACAGGCGGGAACACCGGGGAGCTGTTTTTT
CDR3aa: CASRNTGGNTGELFF

abundance: NA
len: 15
v_gene: TRBV5-1
d_gene: NA
j_gene: TRBJ2-7
CDR3nt: TGCGCCAGCAGCTTGGGGCGGAGCCCAGTCTACGAGCAGTACTTC
CDR3aa: CASSLGRSPVYEQYF

abundance: few
len: 14
v_gene: TRBV5-6
d_gene: NA
j_gene: TRBJ2-7
CDR3nt: TGTGCCAGCAGCTCGGGGGCCCACTCCTACGAGCAGTACTTC
CDR3aa: CASSSGAHSYEQYF

abundance: NA
len: 15
v_gene: TRBV15
d_gene: TRBD1
j_gene: TRBJ1-1
CDR3nt: TGTGCCACCAGCAGAGGACAGGGGAGGACGGCTGAAGCTTTCTTT
CDR3aa: CATSRGQGRTAEAFF

abundance: NA
len: 15
v_gene: TRBV10-1
d_gene: TRBD2
j_gene: TRBJ2-5
CDR3nt: TGCGCCAGCAGTGAGAGGACTAGCGGGGCCGAGACCCAGTACTTC
CDR3aa: CASSERTSGAETQYF

abundance: NA
len: 13
v_gene: TRBV2
d_gene: NA
j_gene: TRBJ2-7
CDR3nt: TGTGCCAGCAGTGTTGGACGGAACTACGAGCAGTACTTC
CDR3aa: CASSVGRNYEQYF

abundance: NA
len: 16
v_gene: TRBV19
d_gene: TRBD2
j_gene: TRBJ2-1
CDR3nt: TGTGCCAGTAGTAGCCTTGGCGGGAGGCTGGCGAATGAGCAGTTCTTC
CDR3aa: CASSSLGGRLANEQFF

abundance: NA
len: 16
v_gene: TRBV30
d_gene: TRBD1
j_gene: TRBJ1-1
CDR3nt: TGTGCCTGGTGGGGAAGGGGCAGGGGGGCGAACACTGAAGCTTTCTTT
CDR3aa: CAWWGRGRGANTEAFF

abundance: NA
len: 13
v_gene: TRBV18
d_gene: TRBD1
j_gene: TRBJ2-7
CDR3nt: TGTGCCAGCTCTCAGGGGACAGGGGAAGAGCAGTACTTC
CDR3aa: CASSQGTGEEQYF

abundance: NA
len: 15
v_gene: TRBV9
d_gene: TRBD1
j_gene: TRBJ1-1
CDR3nt: TGTGCCAGCAGCCCGGCCGGGACAGGGTACGCTGAAGCTTTCTTT
CDR3aa: CASSPAGTGYAEAFF

abundance: NA
len: 14
v_gene: TRBV7-6
d_gene: TRBD2
j_gene: TRBJ2-3
CDR3nt: TGTGCCAGCGGGACTAGCGGGAGCACAGATACGCAGTATTTT
CDR3aa: CASGTSGSTDTQYF

abundance: NA
len: 19
v_gene: TRBV4-1
d_gene: NA
j_gene: TRBJ2-4
CDR3nt: TGCGCCAGCAGCCAAGAGACTAACTTGTGGGGGGCCGGGGTTCACATTCAGTACTTC
CDR3aa: CASSQETNLWGAGVHIQYF

abundance: NA
len: 11
v_gene: TRBV19
d_gene: NA
j_gene: TRBJ2-2
CDR3nt: TGTGCCAGCCTTCAAGCCGGGGAGCTGTTTTTT
CDR3aa: CASLQAGELFF

abundance: NA
len: 14
v_gene: TRBV5-6
d_gene: NA
j_gene: TRBJ1-2
CDR3nt: TGTGCCAGCAGCTTGGTAGGGAATTGGCGTGGCTACACCTTC
CDR3aa: CASSLVGNWRGYTF

abundance: NA
len: 14
v_gene: TRBV5-1
d_gene: NA
j_gene: TRBJ1-1
CDR3nt: TGCGCCAGCAGCTTGGGAGGGATGAACACTGAAGCTTTCTTT
CDR3aa: CASSLGGMNTEAFF

abundance: NA
len: 17
v_gene: TRBV5-1
d_gene: NA
j_gene: TRBJ2-2
CDR3nt: TGCGCCAGCAGCTTGGAAGTTCTCCAAGTGAACACCGGGGAGCTGTTTTTT
CDR3aa: CASSLEVLQVNTGELFF

abundance: NA
len: 15
v_gene: TRBV19
d_gene: TRBD1
j_gene: TRBJ2-7
CDR3nt: TGTGCCAGCGCCCGATCCGGGACAGGGGGGTGGGAGCAGTACTTC
CDR3aa: CASARSGTGGWEQYF

abundance: NA
len: 14
v_gene: TRBV6-5
d_gene: NA
j_gene: TRBJ1-5
CDR3nt: TGTGCCAGCAGTTACGTAGGGGTTAATCAGCCCCAGCATTTT
CDR3aa: CASSYVGVNQPQHF

abundance: NA
len: 14
v_gene: TRBV5-1
d_gene: TRBD2
j_gene: TRBJ2-5
CDR3nt: TGCGCCAGCAGCTTTGCGGGAGGGGAAGAGACCCAGTACTTC
CDR3aa: CASSFAGGEETQYF

abundance: NA
len: 14
v_gene: TRBV4-2
d_gene: NA
j_gene: TRBJ1-6
CDR3nt: TGTGCCAGCAGCCAAGTTACGGATAATTCACCCCTCCACTTT
CDR3aa: CASSQVTDNSPLHF

abundance: few
len: 15
v_gene: TRBV19
d_gene: NA
j_gene: TRBJ1-2
CDR3nt: TGTGCCAGTAGTATACTATTGGGCAACAACTATGGCTACACCTTC
CDR3aa: CASSILLGNNYGYTF

abundance: NA
len: 15
v_gene: TRBV7-6
d_gene: NA
j_gene: TRBJ1-2
CDR3nt: TGTGCCAGCAGCTTACAGGGCCAGCAGGTCTCTGGCTACACCTTC
CDR3aa: CASSLQGQQVSGYTF

abundance: once
len: 14
v_gene: TRBV5-1
d_gene: NA
j_gene: TRBJ1-3
CDR3nt: TGCGCCAGCAGCCCAGGGGTGGAAGGAAACACCATATATTTT
CDR3aa: CASSPGVEGNTIYF

abundance: NA
len: 15
v_gene: TRBV15
d_gene: NA
j_gene: TRBJ1-1
CDR3nt: TGTGCCACCAGCAAAGGGCTGGGGGACCGCACTGAAGCTTTCTTT
CDR3aa: CATSKGLGDRTEAFF

abundance: NA
len: 14
v_gene: TRBV5-4
d_gene: NA
j_gene: TRBJ2-1
CDR3nt: TGTGCCAGCAGCTTGACTGGGGGCCAAAATGAGCAGTTCTTC
CDR3aa: CASSLTGGQNEQFF

abundance: NA
len: 15
v_gene: TRBV5-1
d_gene: TRBD1
j_gene: TRBJ1-1
CDR3nt: TGCGCCAGCTTACCGTGGACAGGGGTGGAGACTGAAGCTTTCTTT
CDR3aa: CASLPWTGVETEAFF

abundance: NA
len: 12
v_gene: TRBV7-9
d_gene: NA
j_gene: TRBJ1-2
CDR3nt: TGTGCCAGCAGCTTAGAAAAGGGAGTCTGCACCTTC
CDR3aa: CASSLEKGVCTF

abundance: NA
len: 15
v_gene: TRBV2
d_gene: TRBD1
j_gene: TRBJ2-1
CDR3nt: TGTGCCAGCAGCGACAGGGCTGGGATCGACAATGAGCAGTTCTTC
CDR3aa: CASSDRAGIDNEQFF

abundance: NA
len: 15
v_gene: TRBV5-5
d_gene: TRBD2
j_gene: TRBJ2-7
CDR3nt: TGTGCCAGCAGTTCCAGCGGGGGAAGGGCCTACGAGCAGTACTTC
CDR3aa: CASSSSGGRAYEQYF

abundance: NA
len: 13
v_gene: TRBV7-2
d_gene: TRBD1
j_gene: TRBJ1-2
CDR3nt: TGTGCCAGCAGACCAAACAGGGGGCAAGGCTACACCTTC
CDR3aa: CASRPNRGQGYTF

abundance: NA
len: 19
v_gene: TRBV14
d_gene: TRBD1
j_gene: TRBJ1-3
CDR3nt: TGTGCCAGCAGCCAAGAGGGGCCGGGACAGGGGAGCTCTGGAAACACCATATATTTT
CDR3aa: CASSQEGPGQGSSGNTIYF

abundance: NA
len: 19
v_gene: TRBV30
d_gene: NA
j_gene: TRBJ1-2
CDR3nt: TGTGCCTGGAACAAGAGAGAACAGGGCACGGGAATTTATAACTATGGCTACACCTTC
CDR3aa: CAWNKREQGTGIYNYGYTF

abundance: NA
len: 14
v_gene: TRBV19
d_gene: NA
j_gene: TRBJ2-5
CDR3nt: TGTGCCAGTAGTATGTTCGGGAGTGGAGAGACCCAGTACTTC
CDR3aa: CASSMFGSGETQYF

abundance: NA
len: 16
v_gene: TRBV11-2
d_gene: NA
j_gene: TRBJ2-6
CDR3nt: TGTGCCAGCAGCGTAGATGGAGTTTCTGGGGCCAACGTCCTGACTTTC
CDR3aa: CASSVDGVSGANVLTF

abundance: NA
len: 17
v_gene: TRBV12-2
d_gene: NA
j_gene: TRBJ1-5
CDR3nt: TGTGCAAGTCGCCAAAGACAGGGAGGGCGGCAGGGTCAGCCCCAGCATTTT
CDR3aa: CASRQRQGGRQGQPQHF

abundance: NA
len: 13
v_gene: TRBV5-1
d_gene: NA
j_gene: TRBJ1-4
CDR3nt: TGCGCCAGCAGGAGCGGGGCTAATGAAAAACTGTTTTTT
CDR3aa: CASRSGANEKLFF

abundance: NA
len: 17
v_gene: TRBV7-9
d_gene: TRBD2
j_gene: TRBJ2-3
CDR3nt: TGTGCCAGCAGCTCCCCCAAACTAGCGGGAGGGCCGGATACGCAGTATTTT
CDR3aa: CASSSPKLAGGPDTQYF

abundance: few
len: 13
v_gene: TRBV29-1
d_gene: NA
j_gene: TRBJ2-5
CDR3nt: TGCAGCGTTGATCGTTCCGCGACAGAGACCCAGTACTTC
CDR3aa: CSVDRSATETQYF

abundance: NA
len: 13
v_gene: TRBV19
d_gene: NA
j_gene: TRBJ2-3
CDR3nt: TGTGCCAGTAGTGTCTCTCGCAGCGATACGCAGTATTTT
CDR3aa: CASSVSRSDTQYF

abundance: NA
len: 13
v_gene: TRBV25-1
d_gene: NA
j_gene: TRBJ2-2
CDR3nt: TGTGCCAGCAGTGTTACAGTAAACGGGGAGCTGTTTTTT
CDR3aa: CASSVTVNGELFF

abundance: once
len: 13
v_gene: TRBV6-5
d_gene: TRBD1
j_gene: TRBJ1-2
CDR3nt: TGTGCCAGCAGTTACGCGACAGGGTATGGCTACACCTTC
CDR3aa: CASSYATGYGYTF

abundance: NA
len: 15
v_gene: TRBV7-9
d_gene: NA
j_gene: TRBJ2-3
CDR3nt: TGTGCCAGCGAGCTTAGCGGTTTGTCGGGAGATACGCAGTATTTT
CDR3aa: CASELSGLSGDTQYF

abundance: NA
len: 14
v_gene: TRBV11-2
d_gene: NA
j_gene: TRBJ1-3
CDR3nt: TGTGCCAGCAGCTTGCAGGGCGCAGGAAACACCATATATTTT
CDR3aa: CASSLQGAGNTIYF